This T cell receptor (beta chain) was identified in a study of STAT3 mutations in large granular lymphocyte leukemia. The wider study: Roughly half the longitudinally sequenced T-LGLL patients had canonical STAT3 mutations. Immunosuppressive therapy was given to more than half of T-LGLL patients.

About 40,773 productive templates were obtained per sample on average. Repertoires were generated with immunoSEQ multiplex PCR, while TCRdb's copy carries only in-frame clones and drops some. The data show around 9,000 clones, 85% to 90% seen once. This clone has just a few counts. Antigen: not known. Notes on the study in general: Every T-LGLL patient had at least one immunodominant TCRbeta clonotype.

Trimming cost V 1 base and J 5 bases, with 9 bases left between them. From germline, CDR1 is SNHLY and CDR2 FYNNEI. The CDR3 has 14 residues. The sample comprised peripheral blood mononuclear cells. The receptor was isolated from an elderly man with T-cell large granular lymphocyte leukemia. Some clones in this sample may be carry-over from other donors' samples. The rearrangement joins TRBV2 to TRBJ1-5, with a tentative D call TRBD1 (6 bases). DNA of the CDR3: TGTGCCAGCAGTGAAGAGGCAGGGGATCAGCCCCAGCATTTT. The encoded protein is CASSEEAGDQPQHF.